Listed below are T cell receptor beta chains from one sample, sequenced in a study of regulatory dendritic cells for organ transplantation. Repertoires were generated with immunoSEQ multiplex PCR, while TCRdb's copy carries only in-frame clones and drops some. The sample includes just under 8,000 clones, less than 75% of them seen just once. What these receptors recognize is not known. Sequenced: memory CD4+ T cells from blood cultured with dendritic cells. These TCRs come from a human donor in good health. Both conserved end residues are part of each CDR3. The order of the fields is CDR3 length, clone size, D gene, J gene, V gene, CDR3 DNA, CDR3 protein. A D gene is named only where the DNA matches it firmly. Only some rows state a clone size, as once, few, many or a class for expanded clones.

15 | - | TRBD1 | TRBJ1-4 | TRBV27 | TGTGCCAGCAGTTCCGCCGGGACAGATAATGAAAAACTGTTTTTT | CASSSAGTDNEKLFF
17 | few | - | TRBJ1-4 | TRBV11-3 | TGTGCCAGCAGCCCCCCCCGACAAGGGGGACCTAATGAAAAACTGTTTTTT | CASSPPRQGGPNEKLFF
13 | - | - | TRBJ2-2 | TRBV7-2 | TGTGCCAGCAGCCGAGCGACGCGGGGGGAGCTGTTTTTT | CASSRATRGELFF
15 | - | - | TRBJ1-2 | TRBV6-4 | TGTGCCAGCAGTGACTCTGGGACTATGGACTATGGCTACACCTTC | CASSDSGTMDYGYTF
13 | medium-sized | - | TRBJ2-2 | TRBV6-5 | TGTGCCAGCAGTCCTCTATACACCGGGGAGCTGTTTTTT | CASSPLYTGELFF
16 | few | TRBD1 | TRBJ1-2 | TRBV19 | TGTGCCAGTAGTACCGAAGGGGGCGTTTACGCTAGGGGCTACACCTTC | CASSTEGGVYARGYTF
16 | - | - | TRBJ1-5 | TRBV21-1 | TGTGCCAGCACGGGAACTCGGGGTGATGGCAATCAGCCCCAGCATTTT | CASTGTRGDGNQPQHF
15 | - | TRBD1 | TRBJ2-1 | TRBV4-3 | TGCGCCAGCAGCCAAGCCGGGACAGGGGGCTATGAGCAGTTCTTC | CASSQAGTGGYEQFF
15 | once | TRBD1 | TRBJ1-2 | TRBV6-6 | TGTGCCAGCAGGGCCGGGACAGGGTTTGACTATGGCTACACCTTC | CASRAGTGFDYGYTF
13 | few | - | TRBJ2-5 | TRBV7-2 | TGTGCCAGCAGCTTCCGAGCTTCCGAGACCCAGTACTTC | CASSFRASETQYF
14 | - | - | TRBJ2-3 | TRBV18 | TGTGCCAGCTCTCCTGCCGGTCGAACAGATACGCAGTATTTT | CASSPAGRTDTQYF
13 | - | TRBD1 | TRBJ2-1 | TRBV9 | TGTGCCAGCAGCGGTGGGACAGGGGGTTTGTTGGTCTTC | CASSGGTGGLLVF
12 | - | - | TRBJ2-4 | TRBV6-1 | TGTGCCAGCAGTGAGGGCAGAAACATTCAGTACTTC | CASSEGRNIQYF
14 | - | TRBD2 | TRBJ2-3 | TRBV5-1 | TGCGCCAGCAGCTCTGGACTAGCCCCAGATACGCAGTATTTT | CASSSGLAPDTQYF
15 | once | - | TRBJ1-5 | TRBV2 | TGTGCCAGCGGCCCGAGGGTTGATAGCAATCAGCCCCAGCATTTT | CASGPRVDSNQPQHF